This T cell receptor (beta chain) was profiled in a study of shared clonotypes between healthy human individuals. Study-wide findings and caveats: An anticipated effect of sequencing depth on clonotype sharing among donors was recognized. Some naive CD4 clonotypes, roughly 4.8%, turned up in common across several donors. Naive subsets, compared against memory subsets, generally had larger estimated richness values.

Original processing methods: Junction-only immunoSEQ data arrived without quality scores, meaning filtering differed. Some clones are missing from TCRdb's copy, which holds only in-frame ones; the method was immunoSEQ multiplex PCR. V and J calls and clone size are copied from that table; D and trimming were computed from the DNA. The table has some 1.5 million clones, 95% to 99% seen once. The CDR3 loop spans 11 amino acids. Germline loops: CDR1 DFQATT, CDR2 SNEGSKA (reference sequence). The V end was cut by 3 bases, the J end by 5 bases, with 8 bases between. To note about this clone: Antigen: not known.

This clonotype was obtained from a man aged 25 to 40 in good health. Specimen: naive CD4+ T cells sorted from blood. Subset indicated: CD45RA+ positively selected. The chain employs TRBV20-1 and TRBJ2-7; no firm D call. The CDR3 here is CSASLPDEQYF. The CDR3 nucleotides are TGCAGTGCTAGTCTACCGGACGAGCAGTACTTC.